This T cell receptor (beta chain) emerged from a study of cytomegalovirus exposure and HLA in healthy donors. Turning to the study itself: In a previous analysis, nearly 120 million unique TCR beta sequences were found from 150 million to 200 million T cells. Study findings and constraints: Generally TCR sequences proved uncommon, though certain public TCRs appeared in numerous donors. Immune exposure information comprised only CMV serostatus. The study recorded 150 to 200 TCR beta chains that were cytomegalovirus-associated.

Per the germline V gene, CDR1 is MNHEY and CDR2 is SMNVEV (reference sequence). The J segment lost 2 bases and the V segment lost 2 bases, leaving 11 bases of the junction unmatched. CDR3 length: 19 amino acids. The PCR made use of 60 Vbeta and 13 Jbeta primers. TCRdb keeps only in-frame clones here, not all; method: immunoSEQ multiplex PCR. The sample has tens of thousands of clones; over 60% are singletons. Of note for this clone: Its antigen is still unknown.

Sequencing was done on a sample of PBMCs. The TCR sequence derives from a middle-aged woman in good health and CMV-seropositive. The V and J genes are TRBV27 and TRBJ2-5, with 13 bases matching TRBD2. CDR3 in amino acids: CASSLGWGLAGRDQETQYF. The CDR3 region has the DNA TGTGCCAGCAGTTTAGGGTGGGGACTAGCGGGAAGGGATCAAGAGACCCAGTACTTC.